These T cell receptor beta chains were read from a single sample in a study of response to subunit inactivated influenza vaccine. TCRdb analysed the RT-PCR reads with MiXCR anew, one entry per CDR3 protein. This sample has approximately 530,000 distinct CDR3 sequences; 10% to 15% occur once, and the top ten carry around 13%. The specimen was PBMCs from blood, collected 45 days after vaccination. All receptors derive from a man in his fifties who received an inactivated influenza vaccine. Both conserved end residues are part of each CDR3. Only part of the rows carry a size: once, few, many, or a class if the clone is expanded.

CDR3: CASSQTSGGEFF; size: few; V: TRBV6-2/TRBV6-3
CDR3: CASSFADGFFFSNQPQHF; size: few; V: TRBV7-3
CDR3: CASSLNLNTDTQYF; size: many; V: TRBV7-2
CDR3: CASSPRRGSYNEQFF; size: -; V: TRBV11-2
CDR3: CASSPGRQVGTYNEQFF; size: -; V: TRBV18
CDR3: CSARDPTGSYNEQFF; size: -; V: TRBV20-1
CDR3: CSACRQGLAYEQYF; size: -; V: TRBV20-1
CDR3: CASSADLAGGRTDTQYF; size: -; V: TRBV6-4
CDR3: CASSTPGPEPGELFF; size: many; V: TRBV5-1
CDR3: CASSFTSGRSSYEQYF; size: -; V: TRBV5-1
CDR3: CASSPQVGQPQHF; size: many; V: TRBV12-3/TRBV12-4
CDR3: CASSLILRTGHSSYNEQFF; size: few; V: TRBV28
CDR3: CASGAGPSPTYEQYF; size: few; V: TRBV15
CDR3: CASRTSHYEQYF; size: many; V: TRBV28
CDR3: CASSQATGSGEGEQFF; size: few; V: TRBV4-3
CDR3: CASSSSASSGANVLTF; size: -; V: TRBV6-5
CDR3: CASSPRTGPRSGNTIYF; size: many; V: TRBV7-2
CDR3: CASSPTGEYGYTF; size: few; V: TRBV5-1
CDR3: CAIRPSGSDGETQYF; size: many; V: TRBV10-3
CDR3: CASTLMGRGTEAFF; size: -; V: TRBV28
CDR3: CASGVAGASYEQYF; size: -; V: TRBV6-1
CDR3: CSQSSLAGSYNEQFF; size: -; V: TRBV29-1
CDR3: CAGNRPYEQYF; size: few; V: TRBV28
CDR3: CASSLAGVAFF; size: few; V: TRBV5-6
CDR3: CASSPREFYGYTF; size: -; V: TRBV28
CDR3: CASSFRKAVGVYNSPLHF; size: -; V: TRBV7-8
CDR3: CASSQPEYRTGYGYTF; size: -; V: TRBV7-2
CDR3: CASSLYSPPTEQFF; size: many; V: TRBV27
CDR3: CASKTGYGYEQYF; size: -; V: TRBV28
CDR3: CASSQGLTSYEQYF; size: many; V: TRBV3-1
CDR3: CASSHAAGVYNEQFF; size: -; V: TRBV5-1
CDR3: CASSFKSSEGGTQYF; size: -; V: TRBV27
CDR3: CASSFPRSTDTQYF; size: -; V: TRBV5-6
CDR3: CASSYNVGPAGHTEAFF; size: few; V: TRBV7-9
CDR3: CASSQPQRGFGNQPQHF; size: -; V: TRBV4-1
CDR3: CASSSPYFPDTQYF; size: few; V: TRBV12-3/TRBV12-4
CDR3: CASSLAPTPGKQETQYF; size: -; V: TRBV12-3/TRBV12-4
CDR3: CASSAGLAANTGKLFF; size: once; V: TRBV9
CDR3: CASSQGSPGQGSSYEQYF; size: few; V: TRBV4-1
CDR3: CSVEFSRGYEQYF; size: few; V: TRBV29-1
CDR3: CASSLAGTAVYEQYF; size: few; V: TRBV12-3/TRBV12-4
CDR3: CASSNLAGNTGELFF; size: few; V: TRBV6-5
CDR3: CSASLTGNTIYF; size: -; V: TRBV20-1
CDR3: CASSLSSGLRNEQFF; size: many; V: TRBV12-3/TRBV12-4
CDR3: CASSQQASGSWETQYF; size: many; V: TRBV4-2
CDR3: CASSSGQGTETQYF; size: many; V: TRBV7-9
CDR3: CASSSLPPQGAMAPLHF; size: -; V: TRBV27
CDR3: CASHSHPSTDTQYF; size: many; V: TRBV5-1
CDR3: CATSDFGLNPPDTQYF; size: -; V: TRBV24-1
CDR3: CTSSSGGQGGEWDNEQFF; size: -; V: TRBV12-3/TRBV12-4
CDR3: CSATDKSGNQPQHF; size: many; V: TRBV20-1
CDR3: CASRTVQETQYF; size: many; V: TRBV6-2/TRBV6-3
CDR3: CATSSRVGASEQFF; size: many; V: TRBV15